This T cell receptor beta chain emerged from a study of response to subunit inactivated influenza vaccine. TCRdb used MiXCR to reprocess the RT-PCR reads, holding one entry per CDR3 protein. The table shows 750,000 to 850,000 distinct CDR3 sequences, with approximately 17% occurring only once. Germline trimming cut 9 bases from V and 1 base from J; bases unmatched to any gene: 11. CDR1 and CDR2 from the germline V gene are ENHRY and SYGVKD. This CDR3 region has 16 residues. This clonotype was observed many times. The chain has TRBV10-3 and TRBJ2-7, with 11 positions matching TRBD2. The sequence derives from a man in his forties or fifties who received an inactivated influenza vaccine. The starting material was PBMCs from blood, obtained 5 to 6 days after vaccination. The CDR3 loop is CAISTTSSGGSYEQYF. The CDR3 DNA reads as TGTGCCATTAGTACCACATCTAGCGGGGGGTCCTACGAGCAGTACTTC.